This T cell receptor beta chain appears in the sequencing data of a study of beta chain features in type 1 diabetes. General study findings and limits: TCRB CDR3s were moderately but significantly shorter in Type 1 diabetes patients in all four CD4+ subsets.

The CDR3 is 13 amino acids. The V gene lost 5 bases and the J gene lost 2 bases, with 9 bases spanning the gap. CDR1 and CDR2 (germline): LGHNA, YSLEER. Expressed TCRB transcripts got sequenced, as all isolated RNA was reverse transcribed. Data came from immunoSEQ multiplex PCR; TCRdb stores just in-frame clones and leaves some out. The data hold about 650,000 clones, with roughly 12% observed a single time. This clone was observed a few times. No antigen is known for it. This receptor was obtained from a man aged 25-45 years with type 1 diabetes. The chain carries TRBV4-3 and TRBJ1-1; D is unclear. Input material: naive CD4+ T cells from blood. CDR3 bases: TGCGCCAGCAGCTTTACGGGTAACACTGAAGCTTTCTTT. It translates to CASSFTGNTEAFF.